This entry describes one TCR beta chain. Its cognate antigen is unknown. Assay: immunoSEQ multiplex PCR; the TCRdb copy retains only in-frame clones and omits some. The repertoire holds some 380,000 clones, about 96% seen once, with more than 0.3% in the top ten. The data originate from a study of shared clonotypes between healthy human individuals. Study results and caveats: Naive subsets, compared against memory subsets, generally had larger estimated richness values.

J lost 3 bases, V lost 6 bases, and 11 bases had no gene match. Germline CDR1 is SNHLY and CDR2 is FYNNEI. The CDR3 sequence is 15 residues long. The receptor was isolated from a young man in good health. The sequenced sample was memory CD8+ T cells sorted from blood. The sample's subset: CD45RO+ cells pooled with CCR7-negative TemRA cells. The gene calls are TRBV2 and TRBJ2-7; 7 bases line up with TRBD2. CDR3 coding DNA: TGTGCCAGCAGAACCCTAGCGGCCCCGTACTACGAGCAGTACTTC. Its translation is CASRTLAAPYYEQYF.